The 8 T cell receptor beta chains in this list originate from one sample, sequenced in a study of T cell responses to AZD1222 COVID-19 vaccine. Sequenced by immunoSEQ multiplex PCR; TCRdb stores in-frame clones only, minus some. The table includes about 110,000 clones, roughly 90% detected once. The sample in question was peripheral blood, obtained on day 0 of MenACWY control vaccination. The receptors were gathered from an adult in good health.

This sequence joins TRBV4-1 and TRBJ2-1; D uncertain. V was pared by 0 bases and J by 9 bases, with 12 bases between. The germline V gene has CDR1 MGHRA and CDR2 YSYEKL. CDR3 length equals 14 residues. The CDR3 sequence: CASSQDAWGGEQFF. The CDR3 DNA sequence: TGCGCCAGCAGCCAAGATGCTTGGGGTGGTGAGCAGTTCTTC.

The CDR3 DNA follows: TGTGCCAGTAGTGCCCAAGAGACCCAGTACTTC. Translated, it gives CASSAQETQYF. This rearrangement joins TRBV19 to TRBJ2-5; D unclear. The V gene's germline CDR1 is LNHDA and CDR2 SQIVND (reference sequence). The ends were cut back, 5 bases at V and 1 base at J, with 2 bases in the middle. There are 11 residues in the CDR3.

This clone was found a few times. The chain recombines TRBV10-1 with TRBJ2-1; D is perhaps TRBD2 (6 bases). V lost 2 bases and J 9 bases, leaving 17 bases between the germline ends. Germline-derived CDR1 and CDR2 are WNHNN and SYGVQD (reference sequence). This CDR3 has 15 amino acids. The CDR3 DNA reads as TGCGCCAGCAGTGAGAGGGCCCGGAGGGAAAGTGAGCAGTTCTTC. Protein sequence: CASSERARRESEQFF.

The chain employs TRBV29-1 and TRBJ1-1; D is undetermined. CDR3 length equals 12 residues. The germline V gene encodes CDR1 SQVTM and CDR2 ANQGSEA. The CDR3 reads CSPGPGPTEAFF. In DNA, the CDR3 is TGCAGTCCGGGCCCCGGCCCCACTGAAGCTTTCTTT.

This chain joins TRBV5-4 and TRBJ1-6, with TRBD1 matching 8 bases. The V gene end was trimmed by 4 bases and the J gene end by 11 bases; junction bases not matched to a gene: 8. CDR1 SGHNT and CDR2 YYREEE come from the germline V gene (reference sequence). CDR3 length: 14 amino acids. Here the CDR3 reads CASSPTGGKAPLHF. In DNA form, the CDR3 reads TGTGCCAGCAGCCCCACAGGGGGTAAGGCACCCCTCCACTTT.

CDR3 sequence reads: CASSLSFPAEGYTF. As DNA, the CDR3 is TGTGCCAGCAGTTTATCCTTTCCCGCGGAAGGCTACACCTTC. This chain uses TRBV27 with TRBJ1-2; D ambiguous. The CDR3 contains 14 residues. Trimming took off 0 bases at V and 8 bases at J, with 13 bases between the two ends. Germline loops: CDR1 MNHEY, CDR2 SMNVEV (reference sequence).

The rearrangement uses TRBV21-1 and TRBJ2-2; the table's D call TRBD2 went unverified against the DNA. TRBV21-1 is listed as a pseudogene. There are 15 residues in the CDR3. The CDR3 nucleotides read TGTGCCAGCAGCAAAGGGTCCAGCGACACCGGGGAGCTGTTTTTT. It codes for CASSKGSSDTGELFF.

This chain uses TRBV3-1 (or the pseudogene TRBV3-2) with TRBJ1-6, with TRBD1 as a possible D gene (5 bases). This CDR3 is built from 15 residues. CDR1 LGHDT and CDR2 YNNKEL come from the germline V gene (reference sequence). The V end was cut by 3 bases, the J end by 9 bases, with 15 bases between. The CDR3 coding sequence is TGTGCCAGCAGCCAGGACATCTCCTCGCGTTCACCCCTCCACTTT. This sequence encodes CASSQDISSRSPLHF.